The 27 T cell receptor beta chains below all came from one sample that was sequenced in a study of blood T cell repertoires in COVID-19. Data came from immunoSEQ multiplex PCR; TCRdb stores just in-frame clones and leaves some out. The sample shows approximately 440,000 clones, about 91% of them seen only once. Sequences were obtained from peripheral blood. Receptors originate from a woman aged 45-60 years with COVID-19, enrolled during active disease.

This CDR3 reads CASSLVLGRGYNEQFF. DNA for the CDR3: TGTGCCAGCAGCTTAGTATTAGGGCGGGGGTACAATGAGCAGTTCTTC. The gene calls are TRBV11-1 and TRBJ2-1; TRBD2 aligns across 7 bases. This CDR3 has 16 amino acids. J gave up 4 bases and V 1 base, and 7 bases lay outside the gene matches. CDR1 is SGHAT, CDR2 FQDESV, per germline (reference sequence).

The chain recombines TRBV9 with TRBJ1-3; D gene uncertain. The V gene's germline CDR1 is SGDLS and CDR2 YYNGEE. With 0 bases removed from V and 2 bases from J, the gap between germline ends came to 12 bases. The CDR3 sequence is 16 residues long. CDR3 amino acids: CASSVEAQSAGNTIYF. DNA of the CDR3: TGTGCCAGCAGCGTAGAAGCACAGTCCGCTGGAAACACCATATATTTT.

This chain links TRBV19 with TRBJ2-7, with a weak D call TRBD2 (5 bases). Trimming pared 3 bases from V and 2 bases from J, leaving 5 bases between. Germline V gene data show CDR1 as LNHDA and CDR2 as SQIVND (reference sequence). The CDR3 loop spans 12 amino acids. CDR3 region: CASSIGTYEQYF. The DNA for the CDR3 is TGTGCCAGTAGTATCGGGACCTACGAGCAGTACTTC.

The chain joins TRBV19 to TRBJ1-1; no firm D call. V was shortened by 3 bases and J by 1 base, with 9 bases between the two germline ends. Germline CDR1 is LNHDA and CDR2 is SQIVND (reference sequence). This CDR3 comprises 14 residues. The CDR3 bases are TGTGCCAGTAGTATCTGGTCAGAGAACACTGAAGCTTTCTTT. Protein sequence: CASSIWSENTEAFF.

CDR3 DNA sequence: TGCGCCAGCAGCCAAGTTTCGGGGGGCGGGGGATATGAGCAGTTCTTC. Residues: CASSQVSGGGGYEQFF. The J gene is TRBJ2-1, the V gene TRBV4-1; a possible D gene is TRBD2 (7 bases). V lost 1 base and J lost 8, with 18 bases in between. Germline CDR1 reads MGHRA; CDR2 reads YSYEKL. There are 16 residues in the CDR3.

V gene TRBV7-3 combines with J gene TRBJ2-3; D is unresolved. V lost 1 base, J lost 4 bases, and 9 bases lay in between. Looked up from germline, CDR1 is SGHTA and CDR2 is FQGTGA. This CDR3 is built from 14 residues. The CDR3 nucleotides read TGTGCCAGCAGCTTAAGCGGCTGGGCAGATACGCAGTATTTT. Translation gives CASSLSGWADTQYF.

This clone was observed a single time. V and J are TRBV6-1 and TRBJ2-7; D is undetermined. Trimming left V 2 bases short and J 5 bases short, with 10 bases between. This CDR3 is 13 amino acids long. Germline lookup yields CDR1 MNHNS and CDR2 SASEGT. For the CDR3, the DNA is TGTGCCAGCAGTGAACCCAGCGAGAACGAGCAGTACTTC. Its translation is CASSEPSENEQYF.

The V and J genes are TRBV11-2 and TRBJ1-1; TRBD1 agrees at 8 bases. J lost 8 bases, V lost 3 bases, and 8 bases had no gene match. This CDR3 is built from 14 residues. Germline lookup yields CDR1 SGHAT and CDR2 FQNNGV. The CDR3 protein is CASSFGQGGREAFF. The CDR3 DNA reads TGTGCCAGCAGCTTTGGACAGGGAGGTCGGGAAGCTTTCTTT.

The V gene is TRBV2, the J gene TRBJ1-1; the D gene is possibly TRBD1 (5 bases). Trimming left V 6 bases short and J 7 bases short, with 15 bases between. The CDR3 contains 13 residues. Germline CDR1 SNHLY, CDR2 FYNNEI. CDR3 sequence reads: CASSSTPTGEAFF. In nucleotides, the CDR3 is TGTGCCAGCAGCAGTACCCCTACAGGTGAAGCTTTCTTT. The complete variable domain, with remaining parts taken from reference TRBV2 and TRBJ1-1, reads EPEVTQTPSHQVTQMGQEVILRCVPISNHLYFYWYRQILGQKVEFLVSFYNNEISEKSEIFDDQFSVERPDGSNFTLKIRSTKLEDSAMYFCASSSTPTGEAFFGQGTRLTVV.

This clone came up once. This sequence joins TRBV5-1 and TRBJ1-6; D may be TRBD1 (5 bases). Germline V gene sequence: CDR1 SGHRS, CDR2 YFSETQ. The V end lost 2 bases, the J end lost 14 bases, and 20 bases lay between the germline ends. The CDR3 contains 15 residues. The CDR3 DNA sequence: TGCGCCAGCAGCTTTAATAGTAGGGGCCTTCAAGCCCTCCACTTT. Protein: CASSFNSRGLQALHF.

The chain uses TRBV4-1 and TRBJ2-7; weak D call: TRBD1 (6 bases). Between the trimmed V and J ends, which lost 4 bases and 3 bases, there was a span of 16 bases. The CDR3 consists of 15 residues. The germline V gene has CDR1 MGHRA and CDR2 YSYEKL. The CDR3 sequence is CASSLGPGTNYEQYF. CDR3 DNA: TGCGCCAGCAGCCTGGGCCCGGGGACAAACTACGAGCAGTACTTC.

The V gene is TRBV4-1, the J gene TRBJ1-1, with D tentatively TRBD1 (6 bases). Deletions cut 2 bases from V and 10 bases from J, with 14 bases between. The germline gives CDR1 MGHRA, CDR2 YSYEKL. The CDR3 totals 13 residues. CDR3 loop: CASSQTSGVGAFF. The CDR3 DNA is TGCGCCAGCAGCCAAACCTCAGGGGTAGGAGCTTTCTTT.

The chain combines TRBV9 with TRBJ2-5; TRBD1 matches 9 bases. This CDR3 spans 14 amino acids. CDR1 and CDR2 from the germline V gene are SGDLS and YYNGEE. After removal of 0 bases from V and 4 bases from J, the junction contained 1 base not matched to a gene. DNA of the CDR3: TGTGCCAGCAGCGTAGAGGGACAGGGAGAGACCCAGTACTTC. Residues: CASSVEGQGETQYF.

This chain uses TRBV7-6 with TRBJ2-3; tentative D call: TRBD1 (6 bases). Germline V gives CDR1 SGHVS, CDR2 FNYEAQ. This CDR3 is built from 15 residues. The V end was cut by 3 bases, the J end by 1 base, with 11 bases between. CDR3 protein: CASSLGATGTDTQYF. The CDR3 DNA sequence: TGTGCCAGCAGCTTGGGGGCGACGGGCACAGATACGCAGTATTTT. Combining the CDR3 with reference TRBV7-6 and TRBJ2-3 gives the whole variable domain GAGVSQSPRYKVTKRGQDVALRCDPISGHVSLYWYRQALGQGPEFLTYFNYEAQQDKSGLPNDRFSAERPEGSISTLTIQRTEQRDSAMYRCASSLGATGTDTQYFGPGTRLTVL.

V gene TRBV5-4 combines with J gene TRBJ2-7; possibly TRBD2 for D (6 bases). CDR3 length: 16 amino acids. Trimming took off 0 bases at V and 4 bases at J, with 17 bases between the two ends. CDR1 is SGHNT, CDR2 YYREEE, per germline (reference sequence). CDR3: CASSLAGGADAYEQYF. For the CDR3, the DNA is TGTGCCAGCAGCTTGGCCGGGGGTGCGGACGCATACGAGCAGTACTTC. The variable domain in full, completed from reference TRBV5-4 and TRBJ2-7, reads ETGVTQSPTHLIKTRGQQVTLRCSSQSGHNTVSWYQQALGQGPQFIFQYYREEENGRGNFPPRFSGLQFPNYSSELNVNALELDDSALYLCASSLAGGADAYEQYFGPGTRLTVT.

The J gene is TRBJ1-1, the V gene TRBV30; the D is unclear. CDR3 size: 8 residues. Germline V lookup: CDR1 GTSNPN, CDR2 SVGIG (reference sequence). V lost 5 bases, J lost 13 bases, and 8 bases lay in between. As DNA, the CDR3 is TGTGCCTGGGCTCCCCGTTTCTTT. Translation: CAWAPRFF.

Turning to this clone: A read error may produce the germline difference seen at one junction end. V gene TRBV6-6 combines with J gene TRBJ2-7; 7 bases line up with TRBD1. Germline assignment: CDR1 MNHNY and CDR2 SVGAGI (reference sequence). The CDR3 spans 12 residues. The DNA for the CDR3 is TGTGCCAGCAGTAACGTAACAGGGGTATCAGACTTC. Amino acid sequence: CASSNVTGVSDF.

The chain employs TRBV5-1 and TRBJ2-5; D is perhaps TRBD2 (5 bases). Germline V gene lookup returns CDR1 SGHRS and CDR2 YFSETQ. V was pared by 0 bases and J by 5 bases, with 8 bases between. CDR3 length equals 13 residues. CDR3 in DNA: TGCGCCAGCAGCTTGGGCCCGGGGGAGACCCAGTACTTC. Residues: CASSLGPGETQYF. The full variable domain, in which reference TRBV5-1 and TRBJ2-5 provide the parts outside the CDR3, is KAGVTQTPRYLIKTRGQQVTLSCSPISGHRSVSWYQQTPGQGLQFLFEYFSETQRNKGNFPGRFSGRQFSNSRSEMNVSTLELGDSALYLCASSLGPGETQYFGPGTRLLVL.

The chain carries TRBV28 and TRBJ2-7; 9 nucleotides line up with TRBD2. The J segment lost 3 bases and the V segment lost 4 bases, leaving 10 bases of the junction unmatched. Germline values: CDR1 MDHEN, CDR2 SYDVKM. The CDR3 has 16 amino acids. For the CDR3, the DNA is TGTGCCAGCAGTTCCCGAGAGCGGGGGGACCTCTACGAGCAGTACTTC. Translation gives CASSSRERGDLYEQYF.

Turning to this clone: Other DNA sequences in this sample translate to the same CDR3. The chain recombines TRBV30 with TRBJ2-3, with 10 positions matching TRBD2. This CDR3 has 12 residues. The V gene end was trimmed by 4 bases and the J gene end by 5 bases; junction bases not matched to a gene: 0. The germline gives CDR1 GTSNPN, CDR2 SVGIG (reference sequence). The CDR3 region has the DNA TGTGCCTGGACTAGCGGGGGAGATACGCAGTATTTT. This codes for CAWTSGGDTQYF.

This clone has only one observation. The CDR3, as DNA: TGTGCCAGCAGCTACAGGGTTGAAAAACTGTTTTTT. Translated, it gives CASSYRVEKLFF. The V call is TRBV5-6, the J call TRBJ1-4; D might be TRBD1 (6 bases). This CDR3 contains 12 residues. The germline gives CDR1 SGHDT, CDR2 YYEEEE. V lost 3 bases and J 7 bases, leaving 7 bases between the germline ends.

The chain links TRBV29-1 to TRBJ1-1; D ambiguous. The germline V gene has CDR1 SQVTM and CDR2 ANQGSEA. The CDR3 is made up of 13 amino acids. V was pared by 4 bases and J by 5 bases, with 14 bases between. The CDR3 DNA reads TGCAGCGTTGTTAGAGGGTCTGGAACTGAAGCTTTCTTT. Protein: CSVVRGSGTEAFF.

The chain joins TRBV24-1 to TRBJ1-1, with D possibly matching TRBD1 (6 bases). CDR3 length: 14 amino acids. Trimming took off 9 bases at V and 4 bases at J, with 17 bases between the two ends. From germline, CDR1 is KGHDR and CDR2 SFDVKD. The CDR3 sequence is CATSPGGAFTEAFF. DNA of the CDR3: TGTGCCACCTCCCCGGGGGGCGCATTCACTGAAGCTTTCTTT.

The V gene is TRBV19, the J gene TRBJ1-1, with 7 bases that match TRBD1. Germline values: CDR1 LNHDA, CDR2 SQIVND (reference sequence). With V trimmed by 2 bases and J by 4 bases, 7 bases remained unmatched. This CDR3 is built from 15 residues. In DNA, the CDR3 is TGTGCCAGTAGTATAACAGGGGCCTTGAGCACTGAAGCTTTCTTT. Translation: CASSITGALSTEAFF. The whole variable domain, filled in from reference TRBV19 and TRBJ1-1, reads DGGITQSPKYLFRKEGQNVTLSCEQNLNHDAMYWYRQDPGQGLRLIYYSQIVNDFQKGDIAEGYSVSREKKESFPLTVTSAQKNPTAFYLCASSITGALSTEAFFGQGTRLTVV.

The chain couples TRBV30 to TRBJ1-1; no firm D call. With 1 base removed from V and 6 bases from J, the gap between germline ends came to 12 bases. Germline CDR1 reads GTSNPN; CDR2 reads SVGIG (reference sequence). The CDR3 covers 13 residues. CDR3: CAWSATRVAEAFF. As DNA, the CDR3 is TGTGCCTGGAGTGCGACTAGGGTAGCTGAAGCTTTCTTT.

The chain links TRBV11-1 to TRBJ1-1, with a weak D call TRBD1 (5 bases). Looked up from germline, CDR1 is SGHAT and CDR2 is FQDESV (reference sequence). The ends were cut back, 1 base at V and 5 bases at J, with 8 bases in the middle. This CDR3 spans 13 amino acids. CDR3 sequence reads: CASSLVGGTEAFF. The CDR3 DNA sequence: TGTGCCAGCAGCTTAGTCGGGGGGACTGAAGCTTTCTTT.

The rearrangement links TRBV6-6 to TRBJ1-2; 8 bases align to TRBD1. CDR1 and CDR2 (germline): MNHNY, SVGAGI (reference sequence). V lost 2 bases to trimming and J lost 5 bases; unmatched junction nucleotides: 7. This CDR3 has 15 amino acids. The CDR3 nucleotides read TGTGCCAGCAGTTACGAAGACAGGGGTGGGTATGGCTACACCTTC. It codes for CASSYEDRGGYGYTF.